The 17 T cell receptor beta chains below all came from one sample that was sequenced in a study of human CD8 memory T cell subsets. Investigators built TCR beta libraries using UMI-labeled 5' RACE. From its re-call of the 5' RACE reads, TCRdb lists each CDR3 protein once, without DNA. The clone table shows over 10,000 distinct CDR3 sequences, with the ten largest holding approximately 15%. The specimen was CD8+ T cells from PBMCs. These receptors all come from a human donor in good health.

The V gene is TRBV19, the J gene TRBJ1-5. The CDR3 is made up of 15 amino acids. The V gene's germline CDR1 is LNHDA and CDR2 SQIVND (reference sequence). CDR3 sequence: CASSIDSTSSQPQHF.

This chain connects TRBV28 to TRBJ2-7; TCRdb returns TRBD1, unconfirmable since there is no DNA. The germline CDR1 and CDR2 sequences are MDHEN and SYDVKM. CDR3 length equals 14 residues. The CDR3 loop is CAITDPLAPYEQYF. The whole variable domain, remainder taken from reference TRBV28 and TRBJ2-7, is DVKVTQSSRYLVKRTGEKVFLECVQDMDHENMFWYRQDPGLGLRLIYFSYDVKMKEKGDIPEGYSVSREKKERFSLILESASTNQTSMYLCAITDPLAPYEQYFGPGTRLTVT.

The V and J genes are TRBV7-8 and TRBJ2-7; lacking DNA, the TRBD1 call made by TCRdb goes unchecked. Germline lookup yields CDR1 SGHVS and CDR2 FQNEAQ. The CDR3 extends over 12 amino acids. The CDR3 sequence is CASRNTGTGQYF.

This chain links TRBV29-1 with TRBJ2-1. CDR1 and CDR2 (germline): SQVTM, ANQGSEA. The CDR3 sequence is 12 residues long. CDR3 amino acids: CSVAADYNEQFF.

This clonotype registers medium-sized by frequency. The V call is TRBV19, the J call TRBJ2-7. This CDR3 is 13 amino acids long. Germline CDR1 and CDR2: LNHDA and SQIVND (reference sequence). CDR3 loop: CASASGMVYEQYF.

The chain uses TRBV29-1 and TRBJ1-2; as DNA is missing, the TRBD1 call by TCRdb cannot be tested. Germline V gene data show CDR1 as SQVTM and CDR2 as ANQGSEA. The CDR3 sequence is 12 residues long. CDR3 residues: CSVAGRHYGYTF.

The chain recombines TRBV7-9 with TRBJ2-1; absent DNA, TCRdb's TRBD1 call cannot be checked. The CDR3 is made up of 12 amino acids. Germline CDR1 is SEHNR and CDR2 is FQNEAQ (reference sequence). The CDR3 region is CASRNSGGEQFF.

The chain carries TRBV7-8 and TRBJ2-1. The CDR3 extends over 12 amino acids. Germline CDR1 reads SGHVS; CDR2 reads FQNEAQ. The CDR3 sequence is CASSLAGVEQFF.

In terms of frequency, this clonotype is medium-sized. The chain uses TRBV20-1 and TRBJ2-7; TCRdb names TRBD2, which stays unverified in the absence of DNA. CDR1 is DFQATT, CDR2 SNEGSKA, per germline (reference sequence). The CDR3 spans 18 residues. CDR3 amino acids: CSARDSFELAGGPYEQYF.

This clonotype ranks as medium-sized in terms of frequency. The genes are TRBV4-3 and TRBJ2-2; TCRdb's D call, TRBD1, is unchecked because there is no DNA. CDR1 is LGHNA and CDR2 is YSLEER in the germline V gene. The CDR3 loop spans 14 amino acids. CDR3: CASSQDRDTGELFF.

The chain recombines TRBV2 with TRBJ2-7; TCRdb's assignment of TRBD2 cannot be checked, as there is no DNA. Germline CDR1 reads SNHLY; CDR2 reads FYNNEI. The CDR3 contains 13 residues. This CDR3 reads CASSDSPSYEQYF.

This clonotype is called medium-sized based on its frequency. The rearrangement links TRBV23-1 to TRBJ1-5; with no DNA, the TCRdb D assignment of TRBD1 cannot be verified. TRBV23-1 is identified as an open reading frame with a role that is uncertain. This CDR3 has 19 amino acids. The CDR3 loop reads CASSQGIKGANYSNQPQHF.

V usage is TRBV7-7 and J usage is TRBJ2-5; TCRdb's assignment of TRBD1 cannot be checked, as there is no DNA. The CDR3 has 13 residues. Germline lookup yields CDR1 SSHAT and CDR2 FNYEAQ (reference sequence). CDR3 protein: CASSSTRGETQYF.

The rearrangement joins TRBV11-2 to TRBJ2-5; without DNA, the TCRdb call of TRBD2 cannot be checked. Germline assignment: CDR1 SGHAT and CDR2 FQNNGV. The CDR3 is made up of 15 amino acids. The CDR3 loop reads CASSLDGTSRETQYF.

The chain links TRBV7-9 to TRBJ2-7; TCRdb returns TRBD1, unconfirmable since there is no DNA. The CDR3 runs to 15 residues. Looked up from germline, CDR1 is SEHNR and CDR2 is FQNEAQ (reference sequence). This chain's CDR3 is CASSLDRVRPYEQYF.

The chain links TRBV6-2 or TRBV6-3 to TRBJ2-7; TCRdb proposes TRBD2, but this gene call is untestable without DNA. The CDR3 is made up of 16 amino acids. CDR1 is MNHEY, CDR2 SVGEGT, per germline. The CDR3 is CASSYSTGGDPYEQYF.

Frequency places this clonotype as medium-sized (0.01 to 0.1%). The CDR3 here is CASSLGWNPTDTQYF. V usage is TRBV7-2 and J usage is TRBJ2-3. The CDR3 contains 15 residues. CDR1 is SGHTA and CDR2 is FQGNSA in the germline V gene.